The 8 T cell receptor beta chains presented below share a single source sample, sequenced in a study of T-cell reconstitution after alpha-beta-depleted transplantation in children. As it was prepared, the TCRbeta library received unique molecular identifiers. TCRdb itself ran the PCR reads through MiXCR, one entry per CDR3 protein. Of 500,000 to 750,000 distinct CDR3 sequences listed, about an eighth are singletons. Material: PBMCs, mostly from graft donor cells, obtained 360 days after TCRalphabeta/CD19-depleted stem cell transplant. The origin of the receptors is a male patient aged 10 to 17 who had a stem cell transplant for acute myeloid leukemia, so the T cells may come from the graft donor.

This chain connects TRBV12-3 or TRBV12-4 to TRBJ2-5; D uncertain. Trimming pared 2 bases from V and 5 bases from J, leaving 9 bases between. There are 13 residues in the CDR3. The CDR3 loop reads CASSLRWRETQYF. CDR3 DNA: TGTGCCAGCAGTTTAAGGTGGCGTGAGACCCAGTACTTC.

V and J are TRBV21-1 and TRBJ2-1; the table names TRBD1, a call not compared with the DNA. TRBV21-1 is tagged as a pseudogene. The CDR3 loop spans 16 amino acids. The CDR3 spells CASSKAPAFPYNEQFF. In nucleotides, the CDR3 is TGTGCCAGCAGCAAGGCCCCCGCCTTCCCGTACAATGAGCAGTTCTTC.

V is TRBV19 and J is TRBJ2-7, with 7 bases that match TRBD2. This CDR3 spans 13 amino acids. The V gene's germline CDR1 is LNHDA and CDR2 SQIVND (reference sequence). Trimming at V came to 6 bases and at J to 1 base, leaving 3 bases not matched to a gene. CDR3 sequence: CASSREVSYEQYF. CDR3 in DNA: TGTGCCAGTAGCCGGGAGGTTTCCTACGAGCAGTACTTC. The whole variable domain, filled in from reference TRBV19 and TRBJ2-7, reads DGGITQSPKYLFRKEGQNVTLSCEQNLNHDAMYWYRQDPGQGLRLIYYSQIVNDFQKGDIAEGYSVSREKKESFPLTVTSAQKNPTAFYLCASSREVSYEQYFGPGTRLTVT.

This sequence joins TRBV20-1 and TRBJ2-7; TRBD1 matches 9 bases. Unmatched junction bases numbered 18, after V lost 0 bases and J lost 12 bases. Germline CDR1 and CDR2: DFQATT and SNEGSKA (reference sequence). This CDR3 is built from 16 residues. CDR3 in DNA: TGCAGTGCTAGAGATGGAGGGACAGGGATCTTTAACGATCGGTACTTC. Its protein product is CSARDGGTGIFNDRYF.

This clonotype was observed a handful of times. The genes are TRBV20-1 and TRBJ2-5; 12 positions agree with TRBD2. Trimming removed 3 bases from V and 10 bases from J; junction bases left unmatched: 18. This CDR3 contains 17 residues. Germline V lookup: CDR1 DFQATT, CDR2 SNEGSKA (reference sequence). The DNA for the CDR3 is TGCAGTGCTAGCCTCCTAGCGGGAGGGGTTCTTGGACGATTCCAGTACTTC. This codes for CSASLLAGGVLGRFQYF.

On this clonotype itself: This clone may be a read error of a much larger clone one base away. The chain links TRBV3-1 to TRBJ2-1; D ambiguous. V lost 2 bases and J 4 bases, leaving 6 bases between the germline ends. CDR1 is LGHDT, CDR2 YNNKEL, per germline (reference sequence). CDR3 length: 13 amino acids. Here the CDR3 DNA reads TGTGCCAGCAGCCAACTTCGATACAATGAGCAGTTCTTC. Translation gives CASSQLRYNEQFF.

This clonotype has ten or more counts. CDR3 sequence reads: CASSVEVDPGTQYF. In DNA, the CDR3 is TGTGCCAGCAGCGTAGAGGTAGACCCGGGGACCCAGTACTTC. This chain links TRBV9 with TRBJ2-5; D call uncertain. The CDR3 totals 14 residues. CDR1 is SGDLS, CDR2 YYNGEE, per germline. The V and J ends lost 0 bases and 7 bases respectively, with 13 bases between them. Drawing the rest from reference TRBV9 and TRBJ2-5, the complete variable domain is DSGVTQTPKHLITATGQRVTLRCSPRSGDLSVYWYQQSLDQGLQFLIQYYNGEERAKGNILERFSAQQFPDLHSELNLSSLELGDSALYFCASSVEVDPGTQYFGPGTRLLVL.

V is TRBV6-2 or TRBV6-3 and J is TRBJ2-1; 11 bases line up with TRBD2. Trimming removed 0 bases from V and 9 bases from J; junction bases left unmatched: 7. There are 16 residues in the CDR3. Germline V lookup: CDR1 MNHEY, CDR2 SVGEGT. CDR3 nucleotide sequence: TGTGCCAGCAGTTACTCTATCCCTAGCGGGAGGACTGAGCAGTTCTTC. Its protein is CASSYSIPSGRTEQFF.